The rows below give T cell receptor beta chains drawn from one sample of a study of cytomegalovirus exposure and HLA in healthy donors. Produced via immunoSEQ multiplex PCR; TCRdb's table is partial and in-frame only. This sample carries about 160,000 clones, about four fifths of them seen once, and the ten largest clones take just under 6.5%. Sequencing was done on a sample of PBMCs. The receptors derive from a man between 45 and 60 years old in good health and CMV-seropositive. CDR3s include the opening cysteine and the closing phenylalanine or tryptophan. D genes are given only for firm matches. The size field is filled for only some rows; it gives once, few, many or a size class.

>TRBJ1-5|.|TRBV28|.
TGTGCCAGCAGCCGAGGTCGCGGCAGTCTATGGATTAATCAGCCCCAGCATTTT
CASSRGRGSLWINQPQHF
>TRBJ1-2|.|TRBV5-4|.
TGTGCCAGCAGCAATGCAGGGGCCTATGGCTACACCTTC
CASSNAGAYGYTF
>TRBJ2-3|.|TRBV11-2|TRBD2
TGTGCCAGCAGCCTACGTACTAGCGGGAGGATTATAGGCACAGATACGCAGTATTTT
CASSLRTSGRIIGTDTQYF
>TRBJ1-2|.|TRBV5-8|.
TGTGCCAGCAGCCCGAGGGCCCCGGACAGAGTCTTTTATGGCTACACCTTC
CASSPRAPDRVFYGYTF
>TRBJ2-7|.|TRBV2|.
TGTGCCAGCAGTGGTGGCGGGCACTCCTATTCCTACGAGCAGTACTTC
CASSGGGHSYSYEQYF
>TRBJ2-7|few|TRBV5-5|TRBD1
TGTGCCAGCAGCCCGCCGGGACAGCGCACCTACGAGCAGTACTTC
CASSPPGQRTYEQYF
>TRBJ2-1|few|TRBV28|TRBD1
TGTGCCAGCAGGTCGACAGGGGTCGGCTACAATGAGCAGTTCTTC
CASRSTGVGYNEQFF
>TRBJ2-2|.|TRBV5-4|TRBD1
TGTGCCAGCAGCCTGGGGACAGTCGCGAACACCGGGGAGCTGTTTTTT
CASSLGTVANTGELFF
>TRBJ1-2|.|TRBV5-1|.
TGCGCCAGCAGCATACGATCCGGGAGCTATGGCTACACCTTC
CASSIRSGSYGYTF
>TRBJ2-1|.|TRBV7-8|TRBD2
TGTGCCAGCAGCACGGGACTAGCGGGAGATATCTACAATGAGCAGTTCTTC
CASSTGLAGDIYNEQFF
>TRBJ2-7|.|TRBV13|.
TGTGCCAGCAGCCCGGAGTGGATCGAGGGAGACTACGAGCAGTACTTC
CASSPEWIEGDYEQYF
>TRBJ1-4|.|TRBV28|.
TGTGCCAGCAGGCCAAGGACAGATTTTAATGAAAAACTGTTTTTT
CASRPRTDFNEKLFF
>TRBJ2-1|few|TRBV6-1|TRBD1
TGTGCCAGCAGTGACCCGACAGGGGTAGGCAATGAGCAGTTCTTC
CASSDPTGVGNEQFF
>TRBJ2-1|once|TRBV5-1|TRBD2
TGCGCCAGCAGCTGGGATTCAGGACTAGCGGGATACAATGAGCAGTTCTTC
CASSWDSGLAGYNEQFF
>TRBJ1-1|.|TRBV27|.
TGTGCCAGCAGTTTGGGGTTAGGGGATAGTGAAGCTTTCTTT
CASSLGLGDSEAFF
>TRBJ2-1|.|TRBV28|.
TGTGCCAGCAGACAGGGGCAGGGGGGAGATGAGCAGTTCTTC
CASRQGQGGDEQFF
>TRBJ2-3|.|TRBV5-1|TRBD1
TGCGCCAGCAGCCCGGGACAGATAACAGATACGCAGTATTTT
CASSPGQITDTQYF
>TRBJ2-1|.|TRBV6-1|.
TGTGCCAGCAAACGGGAGTCTATATACAATGAGCAGTTCTTC
CASKRESIYNEQFF
>TRBJ1-2|once|TRBV28|.
TGTGCCAGCAGTTCTGGGCTCTATGGCTACACCTTC
CASSSGLYGYTF
>TRBJ2-5|.|TRBV19|.
TGTGCCAGTAGTCTTGCGGGGACCCAGTACTTC
CASSLAGTQYF
>TRBJ1-6|.|TRBV5-1|.
TGCGCCAGCAGCTTGGGGGAGAGCTCCTATAATTCACCCCTCCACTTT
CASSLGESSYNSPLHF
>TRBJ2-3|few|TRBV2|TRBD2
TGTGCCAGCAGTCAACCGAGCGGGAGGGCGAGAGATACGCAGTATTTT
CASSQPSGRARDTQYF
>TRBJ1-2|.|TRBV27|.
TGTGCCAGCAGTCTCAAGCCGGGGGGGGTTGGCTACACCTTC
CASSLKPGGVGYTF
>TRBJ2-7|.|TRBV7-8|.
TGTGCCAGCAGTCAACCCAGCTCCTACGAGCAGTACTTC
CASSQPSSYEQYF
>TRBJ2-3|.|TRBV5-5|TRBD2
TGTGCCAGCAGCTTGGAGCGGGGAAGCACAGATACGCAGTATTTT
CASSLERGSTDTQYF
>TRBJ2-1|.|TRBV2|.
TGTGCCAGCCGTGGCGGGGCAACCTACAATGAGCAGTTCTTC
CASRGGATYNEQFF
>TRBJ2-1|.|TRBV11-2|TRBD1
TGTGCCAGCAGCTTAGTGCGGCTGACAGGGACGAGGATAGGTGAGCAGTTCTTC
CASSLVRLTGTRIGEQFF
>TRBJ1-1|few|TRBV5-1|TRBD1
TGCGCCAGCAGCGTCGGACAGGGGGCGGCAGCTTTCTTT
CASSVGQGAAAFF
>TRBJ2-1|.|TRBV19|.
TGTGCCAGTAGACTAGGTACTCGTGAGCAGTTCTTC
CASRLGTREQFF
>TRBJ2-5|.|TRBV5-8|TRBD2
TGTGCCAGCAGCCGCGACGGGACTACAGAGACCCAGTACTTC
CASSRDGTTETQYF
>TRBJ2-1|once|TRBV4-1|TRBD1
TGCGCCAGCAGCCAAGATTTTCCAGGGGGCGGTTGGAATGAGCAGTTCTTC
CASSQDFPGGGWNEQFF